Listed below are T cell receptor beta chains from one sample, sequenced in a study of blood T cells in healthy people across ages. TCRdb independently ran MiXCR on the 5' RACE reads; one entry per CDR3 protein. The sample has over a million distinct CDR3 sequences; under 55% are singletons. Sequenced: blood. These receptors came from a woman aged 18-29 years in good health. Each CDR3 is given with its conserved first and last residue. Fields, in order: clone size, D gene, V gene, J gene, CDR3 DNA, CDR3 protein. D genes are given only for firm matches. Clone size is not always given. Where it is, it says once, few, many or a class for expanded clones.

abundance: -; d_gene: -; v_gene: TRBV7-9; j_gene: TRBJ1-5; CDR3nt: TGTGCCAGCAGCCTCTCGGGGGCGGGTCAGCCCCAGCATTTT; CDR3aa: CASSLSGAGQPQHF
abundance: -; d_gene: -; v_gene: TRBV20-1; j_gene: TRBJ1-5; CDR3nt: TGCAGTGCTACACGGCCCAGAGGCTCCAATCAGCCCCAGCATTTT; CDR3aa: CSATRPRGSNQPQHF
abundance: -; d_gene: -; v_gene: TRBV2; j_gene: TRBJ1-1; CDR3nt: TGTGCCAGCAGTGTGGCAGGGACGAACGGAGCTTTCTTT; CDR3aa: CASSVAGTNGAFF
abundance: few; d_gene: TRBD2; v_gene: TRBV27; j_gene: TRBJ2-1; CDR3nt: TGTGCCAGCAGTTTATGGGCGGGGGTCCTGGATGAGCAGTTCTTC; CDR3aa: CASSLWAGVLDEQFF
abundance: once; d_gene: TRBD2; v_gene: TRBV7-2; j_gene: TRBJ2-5; CDR3nt: TGTGCCAGCAGATTTAGCGGGGATTTACCCTACAATGAGCAGTACTTC; CDR3aa: CASRFSGDLPYNEQYF
abundance: -; d_gene: -; v_gene: TRBV7-8; j_gene: TRBJ2-7; CDR3nt: TGTGCCAGCAGCTTAGTTAGCCCGTCCTACGAGCAGTACTTC; CDR3aa: CASSLVSPSYEQYF
abundance: few; d_gene: -; v_gene: TRBV29-1; j_gene: TRBJ2-3; CDR3nt: TGCAGCGGGCAACGAAGAGTGGCGGATACGCAGTATTTT; CDR3aa: CSGQRRVADTQYF
abundance: -; d_gene: TRBD2; v_gene: TRBV20-1; j_gene: TRBJ2-1; CDR3nt: TGCAGTGCTAGATCCGGGGGTTGGGAGGGCAATGAGCAGTTCTTC; CDR3aa: CSARSGGWEGNEQFF
abundance: few; d_gene: -; v_gene: TRBV20-1; j_gene: TRBJ2-4; CDR3nt: TGCAGTGCTTGGAGGAGGGACATTCAGTACTTC; CDR3aa: CSAWRRDIQYF
abundance: -; d_gene: -; v_gene: TRBV4-3; j_gene: TRBJ2-3; CDR3nt: TGCGCCAGCAGCCAGTCGCGTCTCCCCGGGGATACGCAGTATTTT; CDR3aa: CASSQSRLPGDTQYF
abundance: -; d_gene: -; v_gene: TRBV4-3; j_gene: TRBJ2-3; CDR3nt: TGCGCCAGCAGCCGACGGGCAGGGATGAGCACAGATACGCAGTATTTT; CDR3aa: CASSRRAGMSTDTQYF
abundance: -; d_gene: -; v_gene: TRBV4-1; j_gene: TRBJ1-1; CDR3nt: TGCGCCAGCAGCCATGCACCTATGAACACTGAAGCTTTCTTT; CDR3aa: CASSHAPMNTEAFF
abundance: -; d_gene: TRBD1; v_gene: TRBV6-5; j_gene: TRBJ1-6; CDR3nt: TGTGCCAGCAGTTACACCTACAGGGGACCTGGTTCACCCCCCCACTTT; CDR3aa: CASSYTYRGPGSPPHF
abundance: -; d_gene: -; v_gene: TRBV7-6; j_gene: TRBJ2-5; CDR3nt: TGTGCCAGCAGCGTGAGAAGGCAAGAGACCCAGTACTTC; CDR3aa: CASSVRRQETQYF
abundance: -; d_gene: TRBD1; v_gene: TRBV27; j_gene: TRBJ2-2; CDR3nt: TGTGCCAGCAGTTTATCATACGGGACAGGTCAAACCGGGGAGCTGTTTTTT; CDR3aa: CASSLSYGTGQTGELFF
abundance: -; d_gene: -; v_gene: TRBV6-6; j_gene: TRBJ2-4; CDR3nt: TGTGCCAGCAGCCAGAGAGCCTACCAGCAGTACTTC; CDR3aa: CASSQRAYQQYF
abundance: -; d_gene: TRBD2; v_gene: TRBV9; j_gene: TRBJ2-5; CDR3nt: TGTGCCAGCAGCGTGGGGACTAGTTTCGATGAGCAGTACTTC; CDR3aa: CASSVGTSFDEQYF
abundance: -; d_gene: -; v_gene: TRBV21-1; j_gene: TRBJ2-7; CDR3nt: TGTGCCAGCAGCAAAAGGTGGGTTTCGAGAAAGCAGTACTTC; CDR3aa: CASSKRWVSRKQYF
abundance: -; d_gene: TRBD2; v_gene: TRBV7-2; j_gene: TRBJ2-1; CDR3nt: TGTGCCAGCAGCTCGCGGGGGGCGACCTACAATGAGCAGTTCTTC; CDR3aa: CASSSRGATYNEQFF
abundance: -; d_gene: -; v_gene: TRBV7-9; j_gene: TRBJ1-2; CDR3nt: TGTGCCAGCAGCTCCAAGTCAACCACCTATGGCTACACCTTC; CDR3aa: CASSSKSTTYGYTF
abundance: -; d_gene: -; v_gene: TRBV6-1; j_gene: TRBJ1-4; CDR3nt: TGTGCCAGCAGTGAAGTCCAGGGAACTAATGAAAAACTGTTTTTT; CDR3aa: CASSEVQGTNEKLFF
abundance: -; d_gene: -; v_gene: TRBV4-1; j_gene: TRBJ2-1; CDR3nt: TGCGCCAGCAGCCAAGTAAGGAGCAATGAGCAGTTCTTC; CDR3aa: CASSQVRSNEQFF
abundance: -; d_gene: -; v_gene: TRBV29-1; j_gene: TRBJ1-1; CDR3nt: TGCAGCGTTGAAGATCGGAGGCTGAACACTGAAGCTTTCTTT; CDR3aa: CSVEDRRLNTEAFF
abundance: -; d_gene: -; v_gene: TRBV12-3/TRBV12-4; j_gene: TRBJ1-1; CDR3nt: TGTGCCAGCAGTCCAGGGGCCAAGAACACTGAAGCTTTCTTT; CDR3aa: CASSPGAKNTEAFF
abundance: -; d_gene: TRBD1; v_gene: TRBV4-1; j_gene: TRBJ1-1; CDR3nt: TGCGCCAGCAGCCAAAGTCTGCCCGGGACAGATTATAAAGCTTTCTTT; CDR3aa: CASSQSLPGTDYKAFF
abundance: -; d_gene: -; v_gene: TRBV12-3/TRBV12-4; j_gene: TRBJ2-5; CDR3nt: TGTGCCAGCAGCTGGAGGGGGACGTACCAAGAGACCCAGTACTTC; CDR3aa: CASSWRGTYQETQYF
abundance: -; d_gene: -; v_gene: TRBV5-1; j_gene: TRBJ1-1; CDR3nt: TGCGCCAGCAGCTTGCCCTTTGGGGGCACTGAAGCTTTCTTT; CDR3aa: CASSLPFGGTEAFF
abundance: -; d_gene: TRBD1; v_gene: TRBV27; j_gene: TRBJ1-3; CDR3nt: TGTGCCAGCAGTCAAAGGGGGCTCACCTCTGGAAACACCATATATTTT; CDR3aa: CASSQRGLTSGNTIYF
abundance: -; d_gene: -; v_gene: TRBV30; j_gene: TRBJ2-5; CDR3nt: TGTGCCTCGGCGGGGGCCGGGAATGAGCAGTACTTC; CDR3aa: CASAGAGNEQYF
abundance: -; d_gene: -; v_gene: TRBV5-1; j_gene: TRBJ2-1; CDR3nt: TGCGCCAGCAGCTTGTCGACAGGCAACTCCTACAATGAGCAGTTCTTC; CDR3aa: CASSLSTGNSYNEQFF
abundance: few; d_gene: -; v_gene: TRBV29-1; j_gene: TRBJ1-1; CDR3nt: TGCAGCGTTGAATATGACACTGAAGCTTTCTTT; CDR3aa: CSVEYDTEAFF
abundance: -; d_gene: -; v_gene: TRBV4-1; j_gene: TRBJ2-5; CDR3nt: TGCGCCTGCAGCCAAGGGACACAGTTCCAAGAGACCCAGTACTTC; CDR3aa: CACSQGTQFQETQYF
abundance: few; d_gene: -; v_gene: TRBV6-5; j_gene: TRBJ2-5; CDR3nt: TGTGCCGTACTAGGTTACGAGACCCAGTACTTC; CDR3aa: CAVLGYETQYF
abundance: -; d_gene: -; v_gene: TRBV6-5; j_gene: TRBJ2-2; CDR3nt: TGTGCCAGCAGTTACTATCAGAGACCCACCGGGGAGCTGTTTTTT; CDR3aa: CASSYYQRPTGELFF
abundance: -; d_gene: TRBD1; v_gene: TRBV7-9; j_gene: TRBJ1-2; CDR3nt: TGTGCCAGCAGCCAGCCCTTGACAGGGTGGAGTAACTATGGCTACACCTTC; CDR3aa: CASSQPLTGWSNYGYTF
abundance: -; d_gene: -; v_gene: TRBV2; j_gene: TRBJ2-7; CDR3nt: TGTGCCAGCACCCGGACAGAAGTGGGCGAGCAGTACTTC; CDR3aa: CASTRTEVGEQYF
abundance: few; d_gene: -; v_gene: TRBV4-1; j_gene: TRBJ2-7; CDR3nt: TGCGCCAGCAGCCAAGAAGAGGGCCGGGCTTCCTACGAGCAGTACTTC; CDR3aa: CASSQEEGRASYEQYF
abundance: -; d_gene: TRBD1; v_gene: TRBV10-3; j_gene: TRBJ2-6; CDR3nt: TGTGCCATCAGTGAGGACAGGGGAAGCTCTGGGGCCAACGTCCTGACTTTC; CDR3aa: CAISEDRGSSGANVLTF
abundance: few; d_gene: -; v_gene: TRBV20-1; j_gene: TRBJ2-5; CDR3nt: TGCAGTGCTAAGGGCTTGAGGGAGCAGTACTTC; CDR3aa: CSAKGLREQYF
abundance: few; d_gene: TRBD2; v_gene: TRBV4-3; j_gene: TRBJ2-2; CDR3nt: TGCGCCAGCAGCCTTACTAGCGAAGGCGGGGAGCTGTTTTTT; CDR3aa: CASSLTSEGGELFF
abundance: few; d_gene: -; v_gene: TRBV27; j_gene: TRBJ1-5; CDR3nt: TGCGCCAGCAGTAGGGACACGGCGAGAAGCGAACCCCAGCATTTT; CDR3aa: CASSRDTARSEPQHF
abundance: few; d_gene: -; v_gene: TRBV25-1; j_gene: TRBJ1-5; CDR3nt: TGTGCCAGCACCTGTAGGGGCAATCAGCCCCAGCATTTT; CDR3aa: CASTCRGNQPQHF
abundance: -; d_gene: -; v_gene: TRBV4-3; j_gene: TRBJ1-2; CDR3nt: TGCGCCAGCAGCAGAGTGGACAATTCTAACTATGGCTACACCTTC; CDR3aa: CASSRVDNSNYGYTF
abundance: -; d_gene: TRBD1; v_gene: TRBV20-1; j_gene: TRBJ1-6; CDR3nt: TGCAGCGCTTTGGGACAGGGGGGTAGACCCCTCCACTTT; CDR3aa: CSALGQGGRPLHF
abundance: -; d_gene: TRBD2; v_gene: TRBV20-1; j_gene: TRBJ2-7; CDR3nt: TGCAGTGCTAGAGATGCGGGGGTGGGCGAGCAGTACTTC; CDR3aa: CSARDAGVGEQYF
abundance: few; d_gene: TRBD2; v_gene: TRBV7-2; j_gene: TRBJ2-1; CDR3nt: TGTGCCAGCAGCTTAGCCTCGGTAGCGGGGGGGCCCTATGAGCAGTTCTTC; CDR3aa: CASSLASVAGGPYEQFF
abundance: -; d_gene: -; v_gene: TRBV6-1; j_gene: TRBJ1-5; CDR3nt: TGTGCCAGCAGTGAAGGACAGGTCCCTAATCAGCCCCAGCATTTT; CDR3aa: CASSEGQVPNQPQHF
abundance: -; d_gene: -; v_gene: TRBV29-1; j_gene: TRBJ2-6; CDR3nt: TGCAGCCCTGGACTGACCTCTGGGGCCAACGTCCTGACTTTC; CDR3aa: CSPGLTSGANVLTF
abundance: -; d_gene: -; v_gene: TRBV7-2; j_gene: TRBJ2-1; CDR3nt: TGTGCCAGCAGCTTACTCGGGCTAGAGTCCTACAATGAGCAGTTCTTC; CDR3aa: CASSLLGLESYNEQFF
abundance: few; d_gene: -; v_gene: TRBV20-1; j_gene: TRBJ2-7; CDR3nt: TGCAGTGCCTACCACACGGGTTCTCGATCCTACAATGAGCAGTACTTC; CDR3aa: CSAYHTGSRSYNEQYF
abundance: -; d_gene: TRBD2; v_gene: TRBV7-2; j_gene: TRBJ2-3; CDR3nt: TGTGCCAGCAGCTTCGGGACTAGTTCAGATACGCAGTATTTT; CDR3aa: CASSFGTSSDTQYF
abundance: few; d_gene: TRBD1; v_gene: TRBV10-3; j_gene: TRBJ1-2; CDR3nt: TGTGCCATCAGTGACCAACAGGGGCCAACCTCCTATGGCTACACCTTC; CDR3aa: CAISDQQGPTSYGYTF
abundance: -; d_gene: TRBD1; v_gene: TRBV7-2; j_gene: TRBJ1-3; CDR3nt: TGTGCCAGCAGCTTAGCGCACAGGGGCGGAAACACCATATATTTT; CDR3aa: CASSLAHRGGNTIYF
abundance: few; d_gene: TRBD1; v_gene: TRBV7-9; j_gene: TRBJ1-5; CDR3nt: TGTGCCAGCAGCCACTGGACAGGGGACAGCAATCAGCCCCAGCATTTT; CDR3aa: CASSHWTGDSNQPQHF
abundance: -; d_gene: -; v_gene: TRBV6-5; j_gene: TRBJ1-2; CDR3nt: TGTGTCAGCAGTTACCGGGAAGGAGTCTATGGCTACACCTTC; CDR3aa: CVSSYREGVYGYTF
abundance: -; d_gene: TRBD1; v_gene: TRBV6-1; j_gene: TRBJ2-7; CDR3nt: TGTGCCAGCGTAAGCGCCGGGACAGGGGGGGGTGAGCAGTACTTC; CDR3aa: CASVSAGTGGGEQYF
abundance: few; d_gene: -; v_gene: TRBV7-2; j_gene: TRBJ1-2; CDR3nt: TGTGCCAGCGATCGCCGAGTCTATGGCTACACCTTC; CDR3aa: CASDRRVYGYTF